This T cell receptor beta chain was sequenced during a study of cytotoxic CD8 clonotypes in ibrutinib-treated CLL. Germline V CDR1 and CDR2: SGHRS, YFSETQ. V was pared by 0 bases and J by 2 bases, with 8 bases of the junction left unmatched. The CDR3 extends over 16 amino acids. Using immunoSEQ multiplex PCR, the repertoire was profiled, and TCRdb retains in-frame clones only, with some absent. The top ten hold approximately 6% of the sample, which has over 65,000 clones, 68% seen once. The sample in question was PBMCs, obtained after 12 months of ibrutinib treatment. The chain uses TRBV5-1 and TRBJ2-7; 7 bases are a match to TRBD2. This receptor was obtained from a human donor with chronic lymphocytic leukemia. The CDR3 DNA follows: TGCGCCAGCAGCTTGGGGGGCGGGGGTCCGCCCTACGAGCAGTACTTC. This encodes CASSLGGGGPPYEQYF.